Sequencing of this T cell receptor beta chain was carried out in a study of blood T cell repertoires in COVID-19. Study details: In each case, the material was cDNA or gDNA derived from T cells, B-cell-depleted T cells, or PBMCs.

Ages ranged from roughly 18 to 100 years, with residence in some 25 US areas. This CDR3 spans 14 amino acids. Germline loops: CDR1 SGHRS, CDR2 YFSETQ. The germline V and J ends were trimmed by 6 bases and 7 bases, with 20 bases remaining between them. Assay: immunoSEQ multiplex PCR; the TCRdb copy retains only in-frame clones and omits some. This repertoire shows about 140,000 clones, roughly 79% found once; its top ten account for 2.5% to 3%. Input material: PBMCs or T cells enriched from blood (not recorded which). This chain connects TRBV5-1 to TRBJ2-7; tentative D call: TRBD2 (5 bases). The clonotype comes from a woman aged 45-59 years who had recovered from COVID-19. This CDR3 reads CASTSKVGVSEQYF. The CDR3 DNA is TGCGCCAGCACCTCTAAAGTCGGGGTTAGTGAGCAGTACTTC.